The subject of this entry is one T cell receptor (beta chain). The data are from a study of blood T cell repertoires in COVID-19. Turning to the study itself: Samples of COVID-19 (acute and convalescent) were obtained from the United States, Italy and Spain.

Original handling: For nucleated cells, counts were estimated from reference gene primer amplification. Repertoires were generated with immunoSEQ multiplex PCR, while TCRdb's copy carries only in-frame clones and drops some. That table gives V, J and clone size, and the DNA gave D and trimming. This repertoire shows around 190,000 clones, 70% to 85% found once; its top ten account for approximately 3%. The sample comprised PBMCs or T cells enriched from blood (not recorded which). This clonotype originated in a woman between 25 and 40 years old who had recovered from COVID-19.

CDR3 coding DNA: TGTGCCAGCCAGGCTAGCGGCTTTTCAGATACGCAGTATTTT. This translates into CASQASGFSDTQYF. V gene TRBV21-1 combines with J gene TRBJ2-3; TRBD2 is taken as the D call from the table, unchecked against the DNA. TRBV21-1 is reported as a pseudogene. CDR3 size: 14 residues.